What follows is one T cell receptor (beta chain) and its context. This entry comes from a study of blood T cell repertoires in COVID-19. Study information: Acute and convalescent COVID-19 samples came from the United States, Italy and Spain. T cells, B-cell-depleted T cells, or PBMCs provided the cDNA or gDNA that served as material.

Germline trimming cut 5 bases from V and 4 bases from J; bases unmatched to any gene: 8. Looked up from germline, CDR1 is MNHEY and CDR2 is SVGAGI. The CDR3 length is 15 residues. Original data processing: Amplification with reference gene primers provided the estimates of nucleated cell counts. The repertoire was sequenced with immunoSEQ multiplex PCR; TCRdb's copy has only in-frame clones and lacks some. Clone size and the V and J calls come from that table; the DNA yielded D and trimming. The table records roughly 88,000 clones, roughly 76% of them present only once. The material sequenced was peripheral blood. The TCR comes from a woman older than 75 with active or convalescent COVID-19. This chain connects TRBV6-5 to TRBJ1-5, with TRBD1 matching over 7 bases. Written as DNA, the CDR3 is TGTGCCAGCAGTATCGGGACAGCCATTAATCAGCCCCAGCATTTT. Its protein product is CASSIGTAINQPQHF.